These 15 T cell receptor beta chains came from one sample sequenced in a study of early T cells in non-severe SARS-CoV-2 infection. TCRdb processed the 5' RACE reads anew with MiXCR; each CDR3 protein has one entry. The sample lists about 60,000 distinct CDR3 sequences, 10% to 15% occurring once. Sequences were obtained from whole blood. These receptor sequences come from an adult who was a healthcare worker with PCR-confirmed SARS-CoV-2 infection or an uninfected control (not recorded which).

The V call is TRBV5-1, the J call TRBJ1-2, with 10 bases matching TRBD1. CDR3 length: 13 amino acids. The germline gives CDR1 SGHRS, CDR2 YFSETQ. Losses at the gene ends were 3 bases for V and 8 bases for J; bases not matched to a gene: 4. The CDR3 bases are TGCGCCAGCAGCTCTGGACAGGGGGAAGGCTACACCTTC. Translation: CASSSGQGEGYTF.

The J gene is TRBJ2-3, the V gene TRBV6-1; 7 nucleotides line up with TRBD1. Trimming at V came to 4 bases and at J to 0 bases, leaving 4 bases not matched to a gene. The CDR3 length is 15 residues. CDR1 is MNHNS, CDR2 SASEGT, per germline. CDR3 residues: CASSVGTASTDTQYF. DNA of the CDR3: TGTGCCAGCAGTGTCGGGACAGCTAGCACAGATACGCAGTATTTT.

V gene TRBV15 combines with J gene TRBJ2-7; D is perhaps TRBD2 (5 bases). Germline CDR1 reads LNHNV; CDR2 reads YYDKDF (reference sequence). This CDR3 has 13 residues. Deletions cut 7 bases from V and 2 bases from J, with 12 bases between. The CDR3 DNA reads as TGTGCCACCAAAAAAAGCGGTACCTACGAGCAGTACTTC. Its translation is CATKKSGTYEQYF.

This clonotype was counted ten times or more. This rearrangement joins TRBV30 to TRBJ2-4; maybe TRBD1 (6 bases). Germline V gene data show CDR1 as GTSNPN and CDR2 as SVGIG (reference sequence). The CDR3 spans 13 residues. Between the trimmed V and J ends, which lost 7 bases and 1 base, there was a span of 11 bases. CDR3 in DNA: TGTGCCTTACAGGGACCGGCCAAAAACATTCAGTACTTC. It codes for CALQGPAKNIQYF.

This clonotype was detected ten times or more. This sequence joins TRBV7-8 and TRBJ2-3; tentatively, D is TRBD1 or TRBD2 (6 bases each). CDR1 and CDR2 (germline): SGHVS, FQNEAQ. Trimming took 4 bases from V and 2 from J, leaving 13 bases between them. CDR3 length equals 15 residues. This CDR3 reads CASSSRDTLTDTQYF. The CDR3 DNA reads as TGTGCCAGCAGCTCGCGGGACACTCTCACAGATACGCAGTATTTT.

The count of this clonotype is one. The chain uses TRBV4-1 and TRBJ1-5; D is uncertain. Germline V gene lookup returns CDR1 MGHRA and CDR2 YSYEKL. V shed 0 bases and J shed 5 bases, with 11 bases lying between them. There are 15 residues in the CDR3. The CDR3 nucleotides are TGCGCCAGCAGCCAAGATACGTCATATTATCAGCCCCAGCATTTT. This codes for CASSQDTSYYQPQHF.

The V gene is TRBV11-2, the J gene TRBJ2-1; no clear D gene. Trimming took off 2 bases at V and 6 bases at J, with 5 bases between the two ends. The CDR3 runs 12 residues. CDR1 is SGHAT and CDR2 is FQNNGV in the germline V gene. CDR3 in amino acids: CASSLPTNEQFF. The DNA of the CDR3 is TGTGCCAGCAGCTTACCCACCAATGAGCAGTTCTTC.

The chain combines TRBV2 with TRBJ2-1; 11 bases fit TRBD1. Unmatched junction bases numbered 5, after V lost 6 bases and J lost 4 bases. Germline lookup yields CDR1 SNHLY and CDR2 FYNNEI. The CDR3 covers 15 residues. CDR3 sequence reads: CASSGQGAGYNEQFF. Written as DNA, the CDR3 is TGTGCCAGCAGCGGACAGGGGGCTGGGTACAATGAGCAGTTCTTC.

This clonotype appeared a few times. This rearrangement joins TRBV15 to TRBJ2-7, with D possibly TRBD1 on 5 matching bases. The length of the CDR3 is 13 residues. Germline values: CDR1 LNHNV, CDR2 YYDKDF (reference sequence). Trimming left V 1 base short and J 4 bases short, with 8 bases between. In nucleotides, the CDR3 is TGTGCCACCAGCAGAGGACAGACATACGAGCAGTACTTC. Translated, it gives CATSRGQTYEQYF. Drawing the rest from reference TRBV15 and TRBJ2-7, the complete variable domain is DAMVIQNPRYQVTQFGKPVTLSCSQTLNHNVMYWYQQKSSQAPKLLFHYYDKDFNNEADTPDNFQSRRPNTSFCFLDIRSPGLGDTAMYLCATSRGQTYEQYFGPGTRLTVT.

This clonotype was seen many times. The V and J genes are TRBV7-9 and TRBJ2-5; 8 nucleotides agree with TRBD1. CDR1 SEHNR and CDR2 FQNEAQ come from the germline V gene (reference sequence). The CDR3 totals 13 residues. V dropped 8 bases and J dropped 5; count of bases not matched to a gene: 7. The CDR3: CASPGGPGETQYF. DNA for the CDR3: TGTGCCAGCCCAGGGGGCCCTGGGGAGACCCAGTACTTC.

The chain employs TRBV5-1 and TRBJ2-5; TRBD2 aligns across 8 bases. V lost 3 bases to trimming and J lost 7 bases; unmatched junction nucleotides: 5. The CDR3 length is 13 residues. Germline loops: CDR1 SGHRS, CDR2 YFSETQ. The CDR3 loop is CASSSGLAGTQYF. The CDR3 DNA sequence: TGCGCCAGCAGCTCCGGACTAGCCGGGACCCAGTACTTC.

This clonotype turned up a few times. V usage is TRBV28 and J usage is TRBJ1-1; D unresolved. Germline CDR1 and CDR2: MDHEN and SYDVKM. V was clipped by 6 bases and J by 1 base, with 9 bases between them. The CDR3 contains 13 residues. CDR3 region: CASRPTANTEAFF. CDR3 coding DNA: TGTGCCAGCAGACCGACGGCGAACACTGAAGCTTTCTTT. The variable domain in full, completed from reference TRBV28 and TRBJ1-1, reads DVKVTQSSRYLVKRTGEKVFLECVQDMDHENMFWYRQDPGLGLRLIYFSYDVKMKEKGDIPEGYSVSREKKERFSLILESASTNQTSMYLCASRPTANTEAFFGQGTRLTVV.

This clonotype was found many times. The gene calls are TRBV20-1 and TRBJ2-7; tentative D call: TRBD1 (6 bases). This CDR3 is 13 amino acids long. CDR1 is DFQATT, CDR2 SNEGSKA, per germline (reference sequence). Trimming pared 5 bases from V and 4 bases from J, leaving 15 bases between. The CDR3 bases are TGCAGTGCTGGCAAGGGACATCCTTACGAGCAGTACTTC. Translated: CSAGKGHPYEQYF.

The V and J genes are TRBV7-8 and TRBJ2-3, with D unresolved. V was trimmed by 5 bases and J by 8 bases, leaving 8 bases between them. The CDR3 is 11 amino acids. Germline V gene data show CDR1 as SGHVS and CDR2 as FQNEAQ. This chain's CDR3 is CASSTWGTQYF. The DNA of the CDR3 is TGTGCCAGCAGCACTTGGGGTACGCAGTATTTT.

This clonotype was found a few times. The J gene is TRBJ2-2, the V gene TRBV10-3, with D perhaps matching TRBD2 (6 bases). The CDR3 sequence is 13 residues long. Germline V CDR1 and CDR2: ENHRY, SYGVKD. The V gene lost 11 bases and the J gene lost 3 bases, with 13 bases spanning the gap. In DNA, the CDR3 is TGTGCCTCCGCCGGGGACTACACCGGGGAGCTGTTTTTT. It yields the protein CASAGDYTGELFF.